Listed here are 14 T cell receptor beta chains from one sample, sequenced in a study of blood T cell repertoires in COVID-19. Clones were sequenced by immunoSEQ multiplex PCR, and TCRdb holds only the in-frame ones, with some missing. The sample lists 100,000 to 120,000 clones, 81% seen once, with 8% to 10% in the top ten. Specimen: peripheral blood. The receptors stem from an older woman with acute or convalescent COVID-19.

The chain carries TRBV5-1 and TRBJ2-3; TRBD2 matches at 7 bases. This CDR3 contains 16 residues. Germline trimming cut 4 bases from V and 2 bases from J; bases unmatched to any gene: 10. Germline assignment: CDR1 SGHRS and CDR2 YFSETQ. The CDR3 region has the DNA TGCGCCAGCAGCCCCCAAAGCGGGGCTTCCACAGATACGCAGTATTTT. It codes for CASSPQSGASTDTQYF.

The chain links TRBV11-1 to TRBJ2-2; 8 nucleotides agree with TRBD2. Germline CDR1 is SGHAT and CDR2 is FQDESV (reference sequence). V lost 5 bases, J lost 5 bases, and 4 bases stayed unmatched. The length of the CDR3 is 14 residues. CDR3 in amino acids: CASSLLAVTGELFF. CDR3 nucleotides: TGTGCCAGCAGCCTACTAGCGGTGACCGGGGAGCTGTTTTTT.

This chain joins TRBV5-1 and TRBJ1-4, with a possible D match to TRBD1 (6 bases). This CDR3 comprises 15 residues. Germline V gene lookup returns CDR1 SGHRS and CDR2 YFSETQ. Trimming stripped 0 bases from V and 3 bases from J, with 9 bases between. The DNA of the CDR3 is TGCGCCAGCAGCTTGGTTCAGGGGCCTAATGAAAAACTGTTTTTT. This sequence encodes CASSLVQGPNEKLFF.

The chain carries TRBV7-8 and TRBJ1-6; possibly TRBD1 for D (5 bases). The CDR3 totals 14 residues. The germline V gene encodes CDR1 SGHVS and CDR2 FQNEAQ. The germline V and J ends were trimmed by 6 bases and 5 bases, with 11 bases remaining between them. The chain's CDR3 is CASSRQLDNSPLHF. The CDR3 region has the DNA TGTGCCAGCAGTAGACAGCTAGATAATTCACCCCTCCACTTT.

This clone was found a few times. This sequence joins TRBV11-2 and TRBJ1-1; D is undetermined. CDR3 size: 15 residues. In germline, CDR1 is SGHAT, CDR2 FQNNGV. V dropped 5 bases and J dropped 1 base, with 14 bases sitting between them. CDR3 sequence: CASSERGVGNTEAFF. The CDR3 DNA follows: TGTGCCAGCAGCGAACGAGGAGTTGGGAACACTGAAGCTTTCTTT.

The chain links TRBV7-3 to TRBJ2-1, with D maybe TRBD2 (6 bases). The CDR3 is 13 amino acids. V gave up 5 bases and J gave up 10 bases, with 15 bases separating them. Germline assignment: CDR1 SGHTA and CDR2 FQGTGA. The CDR3: CASSTSSGLEQFF. CDR3 in DNA: TGTGCCAGCAGCACCAGTAGCGGACTAGAGCAGTTCTTC.

The V gene is TRBV19, the J gene TRBJ2-2; 7 bases align to TRBD1. Per the germline V gene, CDR1 is LNHDA and CDR2 is SQIVND (reference sequence). The CDR3 contains 14 residues. V gave up 3 bases and J gave up 5 bases; unmatched junction bases: 3. CDR3 nucleotides: TGTGCCAGTAGTATCCCAGGGGGAACCGGGGAGCTGTTTTTT. This translates into CASSIPGGTGELFF.

Written as DNA, the CDR3 is TGTGCCAGTGCCCAGCGTGGCTATGGCTACACCTTC. Translation gives CASAQRGYGYTF. The chain joins TRBV19 to TRBJ1-2; D is unclear. Germline V gene data show CDR1 as LNHDA and CDR2 as SQIVND (reference sequence). This CDR3 has 12 residues. The V end lost 8 bases, the J end lost 4 bases, and 11 bases lay between the germline ends.

This chain uses TRBV5-1 with TRBJ1-1; TRBD1 matches at 9 bases. Germline trimming cut 5 bases from V and 5 bases from J; bases unmatched to any gene: 7. The CDR3 is 14 residues long. Germline lookup yields CDR1 SGHRS and CDR2 YFSETQ. Written as DNA, the CDR3 is TGCGCCAGCAGAACTTCGGGACAGGGAACTGAAGCTTTCTTT. This gives the protein CASRTSGQGTEAFF.

The gene calls are TRBV7-9 and TRBJ2-3; 12 nucleotides agree with TRBD2. Germline values: CDR1 SEHNR, CDR2 FQNEAQ (reference sequence). With V trimmed by 5 bases and J by 3 bases, 6 bases remained unmatched. The CDR3 is made up of 16 amino acids. This CDR3 reads CASSPTSGGTTDTQYF. DNA of the CDR3: TGTGCCAGCAGCCCAACTAGCGGGGGGACGACAGATACGCAGTATTTT.

V usage is TRBV30 and J usage is TRBJ1-4, with TRBD1 as a possible D gene (5 bases). This CDR3 is 13 amino acids long. In germline, CDR1 is GTSNPN, CDR2 SVGIG (reference sequence). V gave up 3 bases and J gave up 5 bases, with 10 bases separating them. The CDR3 nucleotides read TGTGCCTGGAGACCGACAGTAAATGAAAAACTGTTTTTT. It yields the protein CAWRPTVNEKLFF. Drawing the rest from reference TRBV30 and TRBJ1-4, the complete variable domain is SQTIHQWPATLVQPVGSPLSLECTVEGTSNPNLYWYRQAAGRGLQLLFYSVGIGQISSEVPQNLSASRPQDRQFILSSKKLLLSDSGFYLCAWRPTVNEKLFFGSGTQLSVL.

This clone was seen only once. The rearrangement links TRBV28 to TRBJ1-2; the D gene is possibly TRBD1 (5 bases). Trimming cost V 6 bases and J 2 bases, with 13 bases left between them. CDR3 length: 14 amino acids. In germline, CDR1 is MDHEN, CDR2 SYDVKM. CDR3 sequence (DNA): TGTGCCAGCAGCCCTACGGGACTAAACTATGGCTACACCTTC. Protein: CASSPTGLNYGYTF.

This chain uses TRBV5-6 with TRBJ1-5; 7 bases are shared with TRBD1. The V and J ends lost 4 bases and 6 bases, in that order; junction bases with no gene match: 4. Per germline, CDR1 SGHDT and CDR2 YYEEEE. This CDR3 has 13 residues. The CDR3 reads CASSKTGSQPQHF. In nucleotides, the CDR3 is TGTGCCAGCAGCAAGACAGGGAGTCAGCCCCAGCATTTT.

J is TRBJ2-4 and V is TRBV19; 14 bases agree with TRBD2. With 4 bases clipped from V and 0 bases from J, the junction kept 5 bases outside the gene matches. The CDR3 runs to 18 residues. Germline V CDR1 and CDR2: LNHDA, SQIVND (reference sequence). The CDR3 sequence is CASSTRLAGGRAKNIQYF. The CDR3 coding sequence is TGTGCCAGTAGTACCAGACTAGCGGGGGGGCGAGCCAAAAACATTCAGTACTTC.